The next 7 T cell receptor beta chains were all read from a single sample in a study of blood T cell repertoires in COVID-19. Here immunoSEQ multiplex PCR was the method, and the copy in TCRdb shows in-frame clones only, minus some. Here the sample spans more than 95,000 clones, about 91% being singletons. Source material: peripheral blood. These TCRs come from a human donor in a cohort sampled during active COVID-19.

This sequence joins TRBV4-3 and TRBJ2-7, with 8 bases that match TRBD1. CDR1 is LGHNA, CDR2 YSLEER, per germline. V was pared by 0 bases and J by 2 bases, with 9 bases of the junction left unmatched. This CDR3 region has 17 residues. The CDR3 reads CASSQDIFGQGPYEQYF. The CDR3 nucleotides read TGCGCCAGCAGCCAAGATATTTTTGGACAGGGTCCCTACGAGCAGTACTTC.

The chain links TRBV19 to TRBJ2-7; 7 bases fit TRBD2. With 8 bases clipped from V and 6 bases from J, the junction kept 16 bases outside the gene matches. The CDR3 is 15 residues long. CDR1 is LNHDA and CDR2 is SQIVND in the germline V gene (reference sequence). The CDR3 nucleotides are TGTGCCAGTCAGCGGGACGGAGGAAGGTCCGTCGAGCAGTACTTC. Translated, it gives CASQRDGGRSVEQYF.

CDR3 sequence (DNA): TGTGCCAGCAGCCAAGGAAGGAGGCATAATTCACCCCTCCACTTT. This gives the protein CASSQGRRHNSPLHF. The chain joins TRBV3-1 (or the pseudogene TRBV3-2) to TRBJ1-6, with D uncertain. Per the germline V gene, CDR1 is LGHDT and CDR2 is YNNKEL (reference sequence). Deletions cut 1 base from V and 5 bases from J, with 9 bases between. The CDR3 contains 15 residues.

The chain employs TRBV4-1 and TRBJ1-2, with D tentatively TRBD1 (5 bases). Germline assignment: CDR1 MGHRA and CDR2 YSYEKL. CDR3 length: 17 amino acids. With 1 base removed from V and 4 bases from J, the gap between germline ends came to 19 bases. In DNA, the CDR3 is TGCGCCAGCAGCCAAGGGCCCATTCCCCAGGGCGGCTATGGCTACACCTTC. Amino acids: CASSQGPIPQGGYGYTF.

This clone occurred a few times. This chain connects TRBV18 to TRBJ1-2; D not certain. Germline V gene data show CDR1 as KGHSH and CDR2 as LQKENI. There are 16 residues in the CDR3. The germline V and J ends were trimmed by 2 bases and 4 bases, with 17 bases remaining between them. CDR3 amino acids: CASSPSLGAPTYGYTF. DNA of the CDR3: TGTGCCAGCTCACCAAGTCTTGGAGCTCCCACCTATGGCTACACCTTC.

This chain joins TRBV18 and TRBJ2-1; 9 bases map to TRBD2. This CDR3 is built from 16 residues. Unmatched junction bases numbered 11, after V lost 5 bases and J lost 6 bases. Germline V lookup: CDR1 KGHSH, CDR2 LQKENI. The CDR3 loop reads CASSFDLAGMSNEQFF. The CDR3 nucleotides are TGTGCCAGCTCATTCGATCTAGCGGGAATGTCCAATGAGCAGTTCTTC. Full variable domain (remainder filled in from reference TRBV18 and TRBJ2-1): NAGVMQNPRHLVRRRGQEARLRCSPMKGHSHVYWYRQLPEEGLKFMVYLQKENIIDESGMPKERFSAEFPKEGPSILRIQQVVRGDSAAYFCASSFDLAGMSNEQFFGPGTRLTVL.

The chain has TRBV2 and TRBJ1-5; D perhaps matches TRBD1 (5 bases). CDR1 and CDR2 from the germline V gene are SNHLY and FYNNEI. V was trimmed by 7 bases and J by 6 bases, leaving 19 bases between them. The CDR3 loop spans 15 amino acids. CDR3 nucleotides: TGTGCCAGCACCGAAGGGGTCCTGTTGGGTCAGCCCCAGCATTTT. This sequence encodes CASTEGVLLGQPQHF.